Sequencing of this T cell receptor beta chain was carried out in a study of blood T cell repertoires in COVID-19. This clone has just a few counts. In Seattle, patients joined the study during active infection and were tracked longitudinally. This CDR3 has 15 residues. V lost 3 bases to trimming and J lost 0 bases, with 8 bases between them. Germline V gene lookup returns CDR1 LGHDT and CDR2 YNNKEL (reference sequence). Assay used: immunoSEQ multiplex PCR; TCRdb lists only in-frame clones, some missing. This repertoire shows 200,000 to 250,000 clones, 82% found once; its top ten account for approximately 8.4%.

The TCR comes from a woman aged 80 or older with COVID-19, enrolled during active disease. V gene TRBV3-1 (or the pseudogene TRBV3-2) combines with J gene TRBJ2-2; D remains unclear. Sequenced: peripheral blood. In nucleotides, the CDR3 is TGTGCCAGCAGCCACGGCGGTACGAACACCGGGGAGCTGTTTTTT. This sequence encodes CASSHGGTNTGELFF.